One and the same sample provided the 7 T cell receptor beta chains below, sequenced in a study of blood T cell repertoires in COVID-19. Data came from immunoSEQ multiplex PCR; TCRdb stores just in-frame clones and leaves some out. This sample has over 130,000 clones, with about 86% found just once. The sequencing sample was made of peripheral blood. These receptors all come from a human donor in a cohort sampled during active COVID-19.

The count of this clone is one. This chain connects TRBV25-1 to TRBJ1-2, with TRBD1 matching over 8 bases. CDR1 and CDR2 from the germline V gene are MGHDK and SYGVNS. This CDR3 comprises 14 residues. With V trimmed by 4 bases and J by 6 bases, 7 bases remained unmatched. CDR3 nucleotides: TGTGCCAGCAGTGCTCCAGGGGGCTGGAATGGCTACACCTTC. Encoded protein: CASSAPGGWNGYTF.

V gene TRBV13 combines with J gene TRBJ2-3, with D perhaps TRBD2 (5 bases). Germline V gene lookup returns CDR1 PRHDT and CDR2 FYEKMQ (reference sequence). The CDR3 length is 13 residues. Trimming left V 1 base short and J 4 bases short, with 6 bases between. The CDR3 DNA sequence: TGTGCCAGCAGCTTAGTGGGAGCAGATACGCAGTATTTT. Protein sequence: CASSLVGADTQYF.

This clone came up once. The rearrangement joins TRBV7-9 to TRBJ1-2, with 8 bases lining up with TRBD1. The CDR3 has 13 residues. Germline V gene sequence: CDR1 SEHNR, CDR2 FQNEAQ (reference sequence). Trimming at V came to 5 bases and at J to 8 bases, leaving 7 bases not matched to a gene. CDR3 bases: TGTGCCAGCAGCGTAGGACAGGGTAAAGGCTACACCTTC. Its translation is CASSVGQGKGYTF.

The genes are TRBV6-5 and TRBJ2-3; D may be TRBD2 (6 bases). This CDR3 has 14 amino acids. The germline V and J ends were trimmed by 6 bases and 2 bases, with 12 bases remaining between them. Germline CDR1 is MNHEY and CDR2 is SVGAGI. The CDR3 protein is CASRTGLLTDTQYF. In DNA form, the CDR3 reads TGTGCCAGCAGAACGGGACTCCTCACAGATACGCAGTATTTT.

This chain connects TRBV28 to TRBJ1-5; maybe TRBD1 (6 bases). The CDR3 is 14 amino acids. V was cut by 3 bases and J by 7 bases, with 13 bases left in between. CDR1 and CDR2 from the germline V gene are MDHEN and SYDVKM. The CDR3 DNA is TGTGCCAGCAGTTTTCAGACAGGCGGACAGCCCCAGCATTTT. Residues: CASSFQTGGQPQHF.

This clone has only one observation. Written as DNA, the CDR3 is TGTGCCATCAGTGACATGTCAGGCTATGGCTACACCTTC. Protein sequence: CAISDMSGYGYTF. This chain joins TRBV10-3 and TRBJ1-2; D is uncertain. V gave up 3 bases and J gave up 4 bases, with 9 bases separating them. The CDR3 runs to 13 residues. Germline V gene lookup returns CDR1 ENHRY and CDR2 SYGVKD.

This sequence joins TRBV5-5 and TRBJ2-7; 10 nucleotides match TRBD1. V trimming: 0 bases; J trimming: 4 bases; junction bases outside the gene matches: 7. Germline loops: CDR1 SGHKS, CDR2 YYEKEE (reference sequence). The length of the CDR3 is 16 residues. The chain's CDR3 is CASSLAWDRGRYEQYF. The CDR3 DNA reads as TGTGCCAGCAGCTTGGCTTGGGACAGGGGAAGGTACGAGCAGTACTTC.